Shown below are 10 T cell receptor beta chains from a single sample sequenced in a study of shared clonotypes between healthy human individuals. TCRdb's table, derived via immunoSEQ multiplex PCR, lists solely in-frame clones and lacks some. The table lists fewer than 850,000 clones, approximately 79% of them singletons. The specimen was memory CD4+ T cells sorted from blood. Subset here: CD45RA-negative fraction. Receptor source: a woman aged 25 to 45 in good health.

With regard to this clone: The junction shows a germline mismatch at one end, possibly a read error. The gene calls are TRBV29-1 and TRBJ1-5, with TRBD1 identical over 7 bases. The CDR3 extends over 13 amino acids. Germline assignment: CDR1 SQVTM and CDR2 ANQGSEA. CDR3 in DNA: TGCAGCGTTTCGGACAGGACTAATCGGCCCCAGCATTTT. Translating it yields CSVSDRTNRPQHF.

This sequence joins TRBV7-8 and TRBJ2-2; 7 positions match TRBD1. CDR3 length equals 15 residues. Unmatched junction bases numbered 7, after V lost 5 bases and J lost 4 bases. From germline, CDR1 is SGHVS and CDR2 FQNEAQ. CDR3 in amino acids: CASSPRDSTTGELFF. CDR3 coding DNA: TGTGCCAGCAGCCCCCGGGACAGTACCACCGGGGAGCTGTTTTTT.

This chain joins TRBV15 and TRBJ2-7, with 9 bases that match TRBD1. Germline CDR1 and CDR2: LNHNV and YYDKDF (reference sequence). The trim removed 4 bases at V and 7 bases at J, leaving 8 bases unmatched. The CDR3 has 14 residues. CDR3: CATSKRDRVSEQYF. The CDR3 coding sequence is TGTGCCACCAGCAAAAGGGACAGGGTTAGTGAGCAGTACTTC.

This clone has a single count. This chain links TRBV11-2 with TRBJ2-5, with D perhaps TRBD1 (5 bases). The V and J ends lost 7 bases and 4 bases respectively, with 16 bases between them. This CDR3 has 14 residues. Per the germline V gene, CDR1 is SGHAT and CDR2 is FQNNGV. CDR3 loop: CASIKGPVGETQYF. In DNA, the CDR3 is TGTGCCAGCATAAAGGGGCCAGTAGGAGAGACCCAGTACTTC.

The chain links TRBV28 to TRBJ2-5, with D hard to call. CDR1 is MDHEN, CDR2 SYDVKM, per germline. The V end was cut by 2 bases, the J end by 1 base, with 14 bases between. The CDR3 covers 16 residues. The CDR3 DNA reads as TGTGCCAGCAGTTTAGGGCAGAAACGCACCCAAGAGACCCAGTACTTC. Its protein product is CASSLGQKRTQETQYF.

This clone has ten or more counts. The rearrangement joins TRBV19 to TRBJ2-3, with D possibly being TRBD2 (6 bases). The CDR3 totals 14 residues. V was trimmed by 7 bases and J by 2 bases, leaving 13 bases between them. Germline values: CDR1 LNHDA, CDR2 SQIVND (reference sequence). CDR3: CASKTGVNTDTQYF. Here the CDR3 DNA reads TGTGCCAGTAAAACGGGAGTGAACACAGATACGCAGTATTTT.

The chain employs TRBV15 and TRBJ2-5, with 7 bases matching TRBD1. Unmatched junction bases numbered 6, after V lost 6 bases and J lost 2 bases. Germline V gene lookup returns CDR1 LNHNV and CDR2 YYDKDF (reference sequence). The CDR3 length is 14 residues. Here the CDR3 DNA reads TGTGCCACCAGACTTGGACAGGCTCAAGAGACCCAGTACTTC. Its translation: CATRLGQAQETQYF.

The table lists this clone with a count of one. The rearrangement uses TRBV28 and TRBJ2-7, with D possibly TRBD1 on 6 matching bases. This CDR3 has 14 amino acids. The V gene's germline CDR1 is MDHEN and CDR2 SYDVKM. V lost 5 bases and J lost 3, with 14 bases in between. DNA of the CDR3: TGTGCCAGCAGTCCAGGGGCGGAGATCTACGAGCAGTACTTC. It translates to CASSPGAEIYEQYF.

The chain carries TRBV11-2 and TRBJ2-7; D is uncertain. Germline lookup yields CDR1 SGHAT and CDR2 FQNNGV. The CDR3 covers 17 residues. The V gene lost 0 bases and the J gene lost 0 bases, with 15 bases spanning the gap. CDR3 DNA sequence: TGTGCCAGCAGCTTAGATCGAAAGGGAATTCCCTCCTACGAGCAGTACTTC. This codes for CASSLDRKGIPSYEQYF.

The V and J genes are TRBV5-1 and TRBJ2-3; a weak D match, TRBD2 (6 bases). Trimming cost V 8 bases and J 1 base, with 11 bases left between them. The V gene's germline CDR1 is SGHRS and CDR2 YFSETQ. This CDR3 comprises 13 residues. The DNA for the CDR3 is TGCGCCAGTTCTTGGGAGGGCACAGATACGCAGTATTTT. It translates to CASSWEGTDTQYF.